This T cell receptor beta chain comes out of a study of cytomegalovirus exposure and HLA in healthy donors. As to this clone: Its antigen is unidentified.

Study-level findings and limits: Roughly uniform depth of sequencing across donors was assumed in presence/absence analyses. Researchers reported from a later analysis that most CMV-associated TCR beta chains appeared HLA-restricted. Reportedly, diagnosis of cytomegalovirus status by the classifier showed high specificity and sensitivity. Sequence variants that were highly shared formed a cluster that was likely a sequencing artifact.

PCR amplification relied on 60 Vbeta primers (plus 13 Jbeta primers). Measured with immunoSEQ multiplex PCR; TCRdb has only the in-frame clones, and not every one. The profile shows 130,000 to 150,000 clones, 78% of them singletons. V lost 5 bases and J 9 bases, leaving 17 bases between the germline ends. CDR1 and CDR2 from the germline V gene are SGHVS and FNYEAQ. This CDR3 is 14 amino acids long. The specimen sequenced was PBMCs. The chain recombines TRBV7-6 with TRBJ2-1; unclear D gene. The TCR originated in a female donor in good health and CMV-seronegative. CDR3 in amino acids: CASSRYAHRAEQFF. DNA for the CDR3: TGTGCCAGCAGCCGGTACGCTCATAGAGCTGAGCAGTTCTTC.